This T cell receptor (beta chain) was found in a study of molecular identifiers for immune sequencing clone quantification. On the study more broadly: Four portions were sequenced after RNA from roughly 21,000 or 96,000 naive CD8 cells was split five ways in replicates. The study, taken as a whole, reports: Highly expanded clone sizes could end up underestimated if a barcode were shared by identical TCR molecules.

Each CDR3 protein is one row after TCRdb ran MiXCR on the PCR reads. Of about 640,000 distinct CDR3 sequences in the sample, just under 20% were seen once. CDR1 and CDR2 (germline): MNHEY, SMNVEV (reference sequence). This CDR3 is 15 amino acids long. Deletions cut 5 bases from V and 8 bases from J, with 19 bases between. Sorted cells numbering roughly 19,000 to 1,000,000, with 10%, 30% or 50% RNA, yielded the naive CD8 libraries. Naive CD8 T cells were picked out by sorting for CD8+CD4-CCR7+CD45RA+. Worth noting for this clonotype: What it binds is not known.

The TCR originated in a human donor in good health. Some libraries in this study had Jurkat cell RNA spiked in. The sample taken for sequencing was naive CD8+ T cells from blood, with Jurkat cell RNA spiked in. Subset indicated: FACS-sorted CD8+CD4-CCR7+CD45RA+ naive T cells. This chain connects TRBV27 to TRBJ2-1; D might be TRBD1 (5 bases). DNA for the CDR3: TGTGCCAGCAGTCTCCACCCCAAAACAGGCTATGAGCAGTTCTTC. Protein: CASSLHPKTGYEQFF.